These 26 T cell receptor beta chains were sequenced from one sample in a study of cytomegalovirus exposure and HLA in healthy donors. The PCR used 60 Vbeta and 13 Jbeta primers. The repertoire was sequenced with immunoSEQ multiplex PCR; TCRdb's copy has only in-frame clones and lacks some. The data show 80,000 or so clones, with around 10% seen just once and approximately 23% held by the top ten. Specimen: PBMCs. The receptors derive from a man between 60 and 70 years old in good health and CMV-seropositive.

The table lists this clone with a few counts. An end of the junction does not agree with germline; a read error may underlie this. V is TRBV29-1 and J is TRBJ1-1, with a possible D match to TRBD1 (5 bases). This CDR3 has 13 residues. Looked up from germline, CDR1 is SQVTM and CDR2 is ANQGSEA. Written as DNA, the CDR3 is TGCAGCGTTGAAGTTCAGGGAAACACTGGAGCTTTCTTT. Protein sequence: CSVEVQGNTGAFF.

In this sample, this clone turned up a few times. The gene calls are TRBV19 and TRBJ2-1, with 7 bases that match TRBD1. CDR1 is LNHDA and CDR2 is SQIVND in the germline V gene (reference sequence). The V and J ends lost 6 bases and 3 bases, in that order; junction bases with no gene match: 8. The CDR3 sequence is 15 residues long. Here the CDR3 DNA reads TGTGCCAGTAGACAGCGTGGGACAGACTACAATGAGCAGTTCTTC. This translates into CASRQRGTDYNEQFF.

Remarks on this clone: The same CDR3 arises from other DNA sequences in this sample as well. The chain employs TRBV30 and TRBJ2-3; D remains ambiguous. The V end lost 2 bases, the J end lost 4 bases, and 10 bases lay between the germline ends. From germline, CDR1 is GTSNPN and CDR2 SVGIG (reference sequence). CDR3 length equals 13 residues. CDR3 DNA sequence: TGTGCCTGGAGTCGTCTCCGGGCAGATACGCAGTATTTT. Translation: CAWSRLRADTQYF.

This clone occurred a few times. The CDR3 DNA reads TGCGCCAGCAGTGGGGCTAGACAGGGTTACACTGAAGCTTTCTTT. This encodes CASSGARQGYTEAFF. The chain couples TRBV10-2 to TRBJ1-1; 7 nucleotides match TRBD1. V gave up 4 bases and J gave up 3 bases; unmatched junction bases: 8. The germline gives CDR1 WSHSY, CDR2 SAAADI. The CDR3 length is 15 residues.

The J gene is TRBJ1-4, the V gene TRBV5-1; 10 bases are shared with TRBD1. The CDR3 has 14 residues. V lost 4 bases, J lost 8 bases, and 5 bases stayed unmatched. Germline CDR1 SGHRS, CDR2 YFSETQ. The CDR3 sequence: CASSVGQGGEKLFF. The CDR3 nucleotides are TGCGCCAGCAGCGTCGGACAGGGGGGGGAAAAACTGTTTTTT.

The chain links TRBV6-1 to TRBJ1-2; D not resolved. The V end was cut by 1 base, the J end by 1 base, with 10 bases between. Germline CDR1 and CDR2: MNHNS and SASEGT. The CDR3 is 15 residues long. This CDR3 is CASSEEVGGNYGYTF. CDR3 nucleotide sequence: TGTGCCAGCAGTGAAGAGGTGGGAGGTAACTATGGCTACACCTTC.

The chain uses TRBV2 and TRBJ2-7; a weak D match, TRBD1 (5 bases). V lost 3 bases, J lost 2 bases, and 11 bases lay in between. The germline V gene encodes CDR1 SNHLY and CDR2 FYNNEI. This CDR3 is built from 14 residues. CDR3 bases: TGTGCCAGCAGTGATAGGGGAACCGCCTACGAGCAGTACGTC. Its translation is CASSDRGTAYEQYV.

This clone came up once. The chain employs TRBV18 and TRBJ2-3, with D possibly being TRBD1 (6 bases). Per germline, CDR1 KGHSH and CDR2 LQKENI. Between the trimmed V and J ends, which lost 4 bases and 2 bases, there was a span of 10 bases. The CDR3 consists of 14 residues. The CDR3 nucleotides are TGTGCCAGCTCACTAGGGACATTCACAGATACGCAGTATTTT. It encodes CASSLGTFTDTQYF.

This clone was seen a handful of times. The V and J genes are TRBV5-1 and TRBJ2-2, with TRBD1 matching 8 bases. V shed 4 bases and J 10 bases; nucleotides not matched to a gene: 6. The germline gives CDR1 SGHRS, CDR2 YFSETQ. This CDR3 contains 13 residues. The CDR3 DNA reads TGCGCCAGCAGCCCACAGGGGGTGGCGGAGCTGTTTTTT. It translates to CASSPQGVAELFF.

This clone was counted a few times. This chain connects TRBV7-8 to TRBJ2-5, with D perhaps TRBD2 (6 bases). The germline CDR1 and CDR2 sequences are SGHVS and FQNEAQ. The CDR3 is 17 amino acids. Trimming left V 6 bases short and J 1 base short, with 21 bases between. The CDR3 here is CASRFHPQGRGQETQYF. The CDR3 DNA reads TGTGCCAGCAGATTTCACCCGCAAGGGCGGGGCCAAGAGACCCAGTACTTC.

This clone was counted between two and nine times. V usage is TRBV28 and J usage is TRBJ2-7, with TRBD2 matching over 7 bases. The CDR3 is made up of 15 amino acids. Trimming at V came to 6 bases and at J to 0 bases, leaving 8 bases not matched to a gene. Germline loops: CDR1 MDHEN, CDR2 SYDVKM. The DNA for the CDR3 is TGTGCCAGCAGAAGACTAGCTCAGAGCTCCTACGAGCAGTACTTC. Translating it yields CASRRLAQSSYEQYF.

This clone was picked up a small number of times. V is TRBV9 and J is TRBJ2-5, with 16 bases lining up with TRBD2. Germline V CDR1 and CDR2: SGDLS, YYNGEE. V shed 0 bases and J 2 bases; nucleotides not matched to a gene: 7. This CDR3 comprises 19 residues. The CDR3 region is CASSVGGTSGGAWQETQYF. CDR3 sequence (DNA): TGTGCCAGCAGCGTAGGAGGGACTAGCGGGGGGGCATGGCAAGAGACCCAGTACTTC.

There are a few counts of this clone. The chain has TRBV7-6 and TRBJ1-1, with D perhaps matching TRBD1 (6 bases). Trimming took off 0 bases at V and 3 bases at J, with 11 bases between the two ends. The CDR3 spans 15 residues. CDR1 and CDR2 (germline): SGHVS, FNYEAQ. CDR3 amino acids: CASSLAGGLDTEAFF. The CDR3 DNA is TGTGCCAGCAGCTTAGCGGGGGGGCTGGACACTGAAGCTTTCTTT.

This clone was counted between two and nine times. The genes are TRBV19 and TRBJ2-3; weak D call: TRBD1 (6 bases). CDR1 LNHDA and CDR2 SQIVND come from the germline V gene (reference sequence). V lost 5 bases, J lost 5 bases, and 11 bases lay in between. This CDR3 contains 13 residues. The CDR3 reads CASSFSRGDTQYF. For the CDR3, the DNA is TGTGCCAGTAGTTTCAGCAGGGGAGATACGCAGTATTTT. Based on the CDR3 plus reference TRBV19 and TRBJ2-3, the full variable domain is DGGITQSPKYLFRKEGQNVTLSCEQNLNHDAMYWYRQDPGQGLRLIYYSQIVNDFQKGDIAEGYSVSREKKESFPLTVTSAQKNPTAFYLCASSFSRGDTQYFGPGTRLTVL.

V is TRBV5-1 and J is TRBJ2-2; TRBD1 aligns across 7 bases. The CDR3 is 15 amino acids. The J segment lost 5 bases and the V segment lost 4 bases, leaving 8 bases of the junction unmatched. In germline, CDR1 is SGHRS, CDR2 YFSETQ. CDR3 sequence reads: CASSPHPTGTGELFF. CDR3 in DNA: TGCGCCAGCAGCCCCCACCCGACAGGGACCGGGGAGCTGTTTTTT.

This clone was seen a handful of times. J is TRBJ2-1 and V is TRBV15; D might be TRBD1 (6 bases). Germline CDR1 reads LNHNV; CDR2 reads YYDKDF (reference sequence). The CDR3 runs to 13 residues. Trimming pared 7 bases from V and 6 bases from J, leaving 13 bases between. This CDR3 is CATNSLGANEQFF. CDR3 nucleotide sequence: TGTGCCACCAATTCATTGGGGGCCAATGAGCAGTTCTTC.

This clone appeared a few times. The chain employs TRBV5-1 and TRBJ2-1, with 11 bases matching TRBD2. After removal of 1 base from V and 10 bases from J, the junction contained 7 bases not matched to a gene. CDR3 length equals 15 residues. In germline, CDR1 is SGHRS, CDR2 YFSETQ. CDR3 loop: CASSLRLAGGNEQFF. DNA for the CDR3: TGCGCCAGCAGCTTGAGGCTAGCGGGGGGAAACGAGCAGTTCTTC.

This clone was seen a few times. The chain employs TRBV5-8 and TRBJ2-2; D is undetermined. Looked up from germline, CDR1 is SGHTS and CDR2 is YDEGEE. The CDR3 sequence is 14 residues long. With 0 bases removed from V and 3 bases from J, the gap between germline ends came to 6 bases. CDR3 DNA sequence: TGTGCCAGCAGCTTGGTCCAGTACACCGGGGAGCTGTTTTTT. It specifies CASSLVQYTGELFF.

V and J are TRBV27 and TRBJ2-7; TRBD2 matches 8 bases. Germline CDR1 is MNHEY and CDR2 is SMNVEV (reference sequence). This CDR3 comprises 15 residues. V gave up 4 bases and J gave up 4 bases; unmatched junction bases: 9. In nucleotides, the CDR3 is TGTGCCAGCAGTTCTTCAGCGGGAGTCCGGTACGAGCAGTACTTC. Residues: CASSSSAGVRYEQYF.

This chain joins TRBV5-6 and TRBJ1-5; no firm D call. Trimming removed 5 bases from V and 5 bases from J, with 14 bases in between. The CDR3 length is 14 residues. The germline CDR1 and CDR2 sequences are SGHDT and YYEEEE. The CDR3 DNA is TGTGCCAGCAGATCGCGACATTTAGATCAGCCCCAGCATTTT. Translated, it gives CASRSRHLDQPQHF. Looking up the rest from reference TRBV5-6 and TRBJ1-5 gives the full variable domain: DAGVTQSPTHLIKTRGQQVTLRCSPKSGHDTVSWYQQALGQGPQFIFQYYEEEERQRGNFPDRFSGHQFPNYSSELNVNALLLGDSALYLCASRSRHLDQPQHFGDGTRLSIL.

The chain carries TRBV10-1 and TRBJ2-5; 12 bases are a match to TRBD2. The J segment lost 5 bases and the V segment lost 0 bases, leaving 4 bases of the junction unmatched. From germline, CDR1 is WNHNN and CDR2 SYGVQD (reference sequence). The CDR3 covers 16 residues. The CDR3 coding sequence is TGCGCCAGCAGTGAGTCGACACTAGCGGGGGGCGAGACCCAGTACTTC. It encodes CASSESTLAGGETQYF.

The CDR3 sequence is CASSLKLAGTDEQFF. DNA of the CDR3: TGCGCCAGCAGCTTGAAACTAGCGGGAACGGACGAGCAGTTCTTC. The rearrangement links TRBV5-1 to TRBJ2-1, with 10 positions matching TRBD2. The CDR3 consists of 15 residues. Trimming at V came to 1 base and at J to 10 bases, leaving 8 bases not matched to a gene. Germline lookup yields CDR1 SGHRS and CDR2 YFSETQ.

This chain joins TRBV6-1 and TRBJ1-1; D call uncertain. The germline V gene encodes CDR1 MNHNS and CDR2 SASEGT. The CDR3 spans 12 residues. Between the trimmed V and J ends, which lost 7 bases and 4 bases, there was a span of 10 bases. CDR3 coding DNA: TGTGCCAGCAATCGGGTAGGCACTGAAGCTTTCTTT. Translated: CASNRVGTEAFF.

The chain employs TRBV2 and TRBJ1-5; a weak D match, TRBD1 (6 bases). This CDR3 has 13 residues. Germline-derived CDR1 and CDR2 are SNHLY and FYNNEI. Trimming left V 4 bases short and J 6 bases short, with 10 bases between. CDR3 residues: CASSAEQGQPQHF. CDR3 nucleotide sequence: TGTGCCAGCAGTGCCGAACAGGGTCAGCCCCAGCATTTT.

This clone turned up a few times. This chain links TRBV10-3 with TRBJ1-2; D is possibly TRBD1 (6 bases). Looked up from germline, CDR1 is ENHRY and CDR2 is SYGVKD. The CDR3 contains 13 residues. Trimming removed 7 bases at V and 2 bases at J, with 11 bases between. The CDR3: CAINRDINYGYTF. CDR3 in DNA: TGTGCCATCAACCGGGACATAAACTATGGCTACACCTTC.

This clone has only a few counts. The chain has TRBV6-5 and TRBJ1-2; 9 bases are a match to TRBD1. Trimming cost V 2 bases and J 6 bases; bases outside gene matches: 4. Germline V gives CDR1 MNHEY, CDR2 SVGAGI. The CDR3 has 14 residues. This CDR3 is CASSYAGTGNGYTF. DNA for the CDR3: TGTGCCAGCAGTTACGCCGGGACAGGGAATGGCTACACCTTC.